This T cell receptor (beta chain) was sequenced in a study of identifying expanded T cells in peripheral blood (dated by TCRdb to about 2019). About the full investigation: Technical replicates were generated by sequencing separate aliquots of the same genomic DNA pool, and four replicates were compared pairwise.

No immune events such as infections were documented for the healthy donors during the collection period. Healthy-donor blood repertoires served as a training cohort to calibrate time-dependent variance in a beta-binomial model of T-cell clone differential abundance. The training cohort included 10 or so healthy donors, of whom 3 were female and 7 were male. An age range of roughly 25 to 65 years, with an average of about 45 years, was recorded for the donors. Obtained from a commercial supplier, whole blood was collected from each healthy donor at three time points set two weeks apart. Genomic DNA was extracted from unsorted whole blood for immunosequencing. Spanning cysteine to phenylalanine, the CDR3 consists of 15 amino acids. Only the CDR3 part of the read is kept: 45 bases, read in frame from the first base. Deletion took 1 base off V and 0 bases off J, with a span of 10 bases between the germline ends. The CDR1 and CDR2 encoded by the germline V gene are SGHVS and FQNEAQ.

Concerning this clone itself: Its cognate antigen has yet to be identified. There are no base qualities to consult, and no much larger clone falls within one base.

Results the study describes overall, beyond this receptor: The binomial model flagged about 1.1 differentially abundant clones between technical replicates but approximately 15 over around two weeks and 19 over roughly 4 weeks. It was expected by the authors that biological variance in healthy repertoires might increase further over much longer intervals, such as months to years. Both the number of clones called differentially abundant and the false-positive rate were significantly reduced by the beta-binomial model across all healthy-donor time intervals. In all healthy donors, the variance in clone template counts between samples taken roughly 14 days apart rose significantly as total template count increased.

The immunoSEQ Assay, which relies on bias-controlled multiplex PCR amplification of genomic DNA, was used to profile TCRbeta CDR3 regions. From the authors' description of their analysis: To quantify the absolute abundance of each unique TCRbeta CDR3 region, the sequences were collapsed and filtered. Differential abundance was tested with two models: a binomial (Fisher-equivalent) model and a beta-binomial model that adds time-dependent variance fitted from healthy donors. Any clone with fewer than 5 combined templates was excluded, and a clone was called differentially abundant if its Benjamini-Hochberg FDR was below 0.01. Beta-binomial variance was modeled as a function of total template count across the two samples using the form v = (b*log(k)+a)^2. This immuneACCESS table, as held by TCRdb, lists in-frame sequences with V and J called but not all clones. Of the missing ones, under half trace to an unresolved V gene in checked studies; the others have no known cause. For V, J and clone size, that table is used; D and trimming come from the DNA. This sample comprises around 90,000 clones, roughly 88% of them detected only once. 3% to 4% of the sample is held by the ten biggest clonotypes.

Source material: blood. The source is a person aged 18-69 years in good health. The chain was built from TRBV7-8 and TRBJ2-7; 7 matching bases give a weak D call of TRBD2. At the DNA level, the sequence is TGTGCCAGCAGCTTAGGAGGGGGGGCCTCCTACGAGCAGTACTTC. Its protein product is CASSLGGGASYEQYF.